This entry lists 22 T cell receptor beta chains sequenced from one sample in a study of blood T cell repertoires in COVID-19. Sequencing used immunoSEQ multiplex PCR; TCRdb keeps in-frame clones, though not all of them. The sample has about 350,000 clones; around nine tenths are singletons. Sequencing was carried out using peripheral blood. Source of these receptors: a woman younger than 35 who had recovered from COVID-19.

The chain has TRBV2 and TRBJ2-5; the D gene is possibly TRBD2 (5 bases). V lost 8 bases, J lost 7 bases, and 14 bases lay in between. The length of the CDR3 is 12 residues. Germline lookup yields CDR1 SNHLY and CDR2 FYNNEI. In DNA form, the CDR3 reads TGTGCCAGCTCGTCTCTAGCAGGGACCCAGTACTTC. Translated, it gives CASSSLAGTQYF.

The V gene is TRBV4-1, the J gene TRBJ2-1, with TRBD2 as a possible D gene (5 bases). In germline, CDR1 is MGHRA, CDR2 YSYEKL. The CDR3 contains 13 residues. Trimming left V 4 bases short and J 6 bases short, with 10 bases between. This CDR3 reads CASSLGLLNEQFF. The CDR3 DNA is TGCGCCAGCAGCCTCGGACTCCTCAATGAGCAGTTCTTC.

The chain recombines TRBV4-1 with TRBJ2-1; 11 bases agree with TRBD2. From germline, CDR1 is MGHRA and CDR2 YSYEKL. Trimming at V came to 6 bases and at J to 3 bases, leaving 7 bases not matched to a gene. The length of the CDR3 is 16 residues. DNA for the CDR3: TGCGCCAGCAGTATACTAGCGGGAGAAATCTACAATGAGCAGTTCTTC. This translates into CASSILAGEIYNEQFF.

The gene calls are TRBV25-1 and TRBJ2-1; maybe TRBD1 (6 bases). Deletions cut 0 bases from V and 10 bases from J, with 13 bases between. The germline gives CDR1 MGHDK, CDR2 SYGVNS. The CDR3 is 14 residues long. The CDR3 coding sequence is TGTGCCAGCAGTGAATATCAGGGGCCGGGGGAGCAGTTCTTC. This gives the protein CASSEYQGPGEQFF.

The rearrangement uses TRBV6-2 or TRBV6-3 and TRBJ1-2; D remains ambiguous. Germline V gene lookup returns CDR1 MNHEY and CDR2 SVGEGT. V was trimmed by 5 bases and J by 2 bases, leaving 9 bases between them. This CDR3 is built from 13 residues. The CDR3 here is CASSHKLNYGYTF. CDR3 in DNA: TGTGCCAGCAGTCACAAATTAAACTATGGCTACACCTTC.

The chain couples TRBV11-3 to TRBJ2-5; D not resolved. The CDR3 length is 14 residues. Germline CDR1 is SGHNT and CDR2 is YENEEA. V shed 4 bases and J shed 0 bases, with 9 bases lying between them. CDR3 loop: CASSWAKYQETQYF. CDR3 sequence (DNA): TGTGCCAGCAGCTGGGCCAAGTACCAAGAGACCCAGTACTTC.

The chain uses TRBV7-6 and TRBJ2-5; D is unclear. V lost 1 base and J lost 5, with 14 bases in between. This CDR3 has 15 residues. The germline V gene encodes CDR1 SGHVS and CDR2 FNYEAQ. The CDR3 spells CASSLGGLSRETQYF. CDR3 DNA: TGTGCCAGCAGCTTAGGAGGCCTTTCGAGGGAGACCCAGTACTTC.

J is TRBJ2-5 and V is TRBV29-1; TRBD2 agrees at 9 bases. Per germline, CDR1 SQVTM and CDR2 ANQGSEA. The CDR3 runs 15 residues. The trim removed 3 bases at V and 4 bases at J, leaving 9 bases unmatched. CDR3 protein: CSVEALAGVGETQYF. In DNA, the CDR3 is TGCAGCGTTGAGGCTTTAGCGGGAGTGGGAGAGACCCAGTACTTC. The variable domain in full, with the rest retrieved from reference TRBV29-1 and TRBJ2-5, is SAVISQKPSRDICQRGTSLTIQCQVDSQVTMMFWYRQQPGQSLTLIATANQGSEATYESGFVIDKFPISRPNLTFSTLTVSNMSPEDSSIYLCSVEALAGVGETQYFGPGTRLLVL.

The table lists this clone with a count of one. V is TRBV10-2 and J is TRBJ1-1; D unclear. Trimming removed 4 bases at V and 5 bases at J, with 11 bases between. This CDR3 has 13 residues. Germline lookup yields CDR1 WSHSY and CDR2 SAAADI. The CDR3 reads CASSGTRWTEAFF. The CDR3 DNA is TGCGCCAGCAGTGGAACCAGGTGGACTGAAGCTTTCTTT.

This clone has a single count. The rearrangement links TRBV29-1 to TRBJ1-1; the match to TRBD1 covers 11 bases. This CDR3 contains 15 residues. J was trimmed by 4 bases and V by 2 bases; bases with no gene match: 6. Germline CDR1 and CDR2: SQVTM and ANQGSEA. For the CDR3, the DNA is TGCAGCGTTGAAAACCCGGACAGGGGGCTCACTGAAGCTTTCTTT. This codes for CSVENPDRGLTEAFF.

The chain has TRBV7-9 and TRBJ2-7, with TRBD2 identical over 12 bases. Germline lookup yields CDR1 SEHNR and CDR2 FQNEAQ (reference sequence). J lost 3 bases, V lost 5 bases, and 8 bases had no gene match. This CDR3 region has 16 residues. The CDR3 loop reads CASSGGLAGLSYEQYV. In DNA, the CDR3 is TGTGCCAGCAGCGGCGGACTAGCGGGGTTGAGCTACGAGCAGTACGTC.

The V and J genes are TRBV5-4 and TRBJ2-3; 7 bases match TRBD2. The CDR3 length is 14 residues. Germline V gene sequence: CDR1 SGHNT, CDR2 YYREEE (reference sequence). Losses at the gene ends were 8 bases for V and 3 bases for J; bases not matched to a gene: 9. For the CDR3, the DNA is TGTGCCAGTCGAAGCGGGAAGGAGACAGATACGCAGTATTTT. The encoded protein is CASRSGKETDTQYF.

The V and J genes are TRBV5-1 and TRBJ2-5; D possibly corresponds to TRBD2 (6 bases). This CDR3 has 15 amino acids. Trimming removed 4 bases from V and 0 bases from J, with 13 bases in between. Germline V gene lookup returns CDR1 SGHRS and CDR2 YFSETQ. The CDR3 DNA reads as TGCGCCAGCAGCCTCCGTGCGGGGTACCAAGAGACCCAGTACTTC. Its protein is CASSLRAGYQETQYF.

The chain recombines TRBV7-2 with TRBJ2-1, with D tentatively TRBD2 (5 bases). The germline V gene encodes CDR1 SGHTA and CDR2 FQGNSA. The CDR3 is made up of 12 amino acids. Trimming cost V 5 bases and J 10 bases, with 12 bases left between them. CDR3: CASSKLVSEQFF. The CDR3 coding sequence is TGTGCCAGCAGCAAACTAGTTTCGGAGCAGTTCTTC.

This clone occurred once. CDR3 residues: CASSLGGRVTDTQYF. Written as DNA, the CDR3 is TGTGCCAGCAGTTTAGGTGGGAGGGTTACAGATACGCAGTATTTT. The chain uses TRBV28 and TRBJ2-3; TRBD2 matches 7 bases. This CDR3 spans 15 amino acids. Germline V lookup: CDR1 MDHEN, CDR2 SYDVKM. Trimming took 2 bases from V and 3 from J; bases not matched to a gene: 5.

The chain recombines TRBV5-1 with TRBJ1-1; D call uncertain. The germline V and J ends were trimmed by 6 bases and 4 bases, with 13 bases remaining between them. CDR1 is SGHRS and CDR2 is YFSETQ in the germline V gene. This CDR3 is 13 amino acids long. The CDR3 region is CASTVERATEAFF. For the CDR3, the DNA is TGCGCCAGCACGGTTGAGAGGGCCACTGAAGCTTTCTTT.

The rearrangement uses TRBV9 and TRBJ2-1, with 12 bases fitting TRBD1. Germline V gives CDR1 SGDLS, CDR2 YYNGEE. This CDR3 has 16 residues. V shed 4 bases and J 7 bases; nucleotides not matched to a gene: 9. The CDR3 DNA is TGTGCCAGCAGCCCATCCGGGACAGGGGGCGAGAATGAGCAGTTCTTC. Translation: CASSPSGTGGENEQFF.

The chain is built from TRBV6-5 and TRBJ1-1; 8 bases are shared with TRBD1. J was trimmed by 7 bases and V by 6 bases; bases with no gene match: 7. The germline V gene has CDR1 MNHEY and CDR2 SVGAGI. The CDR3 extends over 13 amino acids. The CDR3 DNA follows: TGTGCCAGCAGCCCGGACAGGGCACTTGAAGCTTTCTTT. Encoded protein: CASSPDRALEAFF.

The genes are TRBV10-3 and TRBJ1-4; the match to TRBD1 covers 7 bases. V lost 4 bases, J lost 7 bases, and 9 bases stayed unmatched. CDR1 is ENHRY, CDR2 SYGVKD, per germline. CDR3 length: 15 amino acids. This CDR3 is CAISASGTEGEKLFF. The CDR3 region has the DNA TGTGCCATCAGTGCCTCCGGGACAGAGGGTGAAAAACTGTTTTTT.

The DNA for the CDR3 is TGTGCCAGCAGTTTAGGCGGGAACGGGGAGCTGTTTTTT. Translation gives CASSLGGNGELFF. This chain uses TRBV6-5 with TRBJ2-2; D possibly corresponds to TRBD2 (6 bases). Trimming shortened V by 4 bases and J by 7 bases, and 10 bases separated the two germline ends. Germline CDR1 MNHEY, CDR2 SVGAGI. The CDR3 has 13 amino acids.

CDR3 sequence (DNA): TGTGCCAGCACTGCCTCAATCGAGGGCTACACCTTC. This translates into CASTASIEGYTF. This sequence joins TRBV6-6 and TRBJ1-2, with no clear D. The ends were cut back, 7 bases at V and 8 bases at J, with 14 bases in the middle. CDR1 and CDR2 from the germline V gene are MNHNY and SVGAGI (reference sequence). The CDR3 loop spans 12 amino acids.

The chain couples TRBV27 to TRBJ2-2; TRBD2 aligns across 13 bases. This CDR3 is built from 14 residues. Germline CDR1 and CDR2: MNHEY and SMNVEV (reference sequence). V shed 6 bases, J shed 10 bases, and the junction held 5 bases outside the gene matches. DNA of the CDR3: TGTGCCAGCAGACTAGCGGGAGGGCCGATGGAGCTGTTTTTT. Encoded protein: CASRLAGGPMELFF.